The entry below gives a single T cell receptor (beta chain) sequence along with its context. This CDR3 spans 16 amino acids. Germline lookup yields CDR1 SGHVS and CDR2 FQNEAQ. Trimming removed 1 base at V and 1 base at J, with 13 bases between. Study processing details: Scientists estimated how many nucleated cells there were by amplifying reference gene primers. Sequenced by immunoSEQ multiplex PCR; TCRdb stores in-frame clones only, minus some. V, J and clone size reflect that table, while D and trimming were determined from the DNA. In the table there are about 230,000 clones, around 90% of which are singletons. These data belong to a study of blood T cell repertoires in COVID-19. Background on the study: COVID-19 samples from acute and convalescent phases originated in the United States, Italy and Spain. T cells, B-cell-depleted T cells, or PBMCs supplied cDNA or gDNA.

Seattle's cohort entered during active infection and was followed longitudinally. The V gene is TRBV7-8, the J gene TRBJ1-1, with TRBD1 as a possible D gene (5 bases). This receptor was obtained from a young man with COVID-19, enrolled during active disease. Sequenced material: peripheral blood. CDR3 coding DNA: TGTGCCAGCAGCTTAGTAATGGGCGGGGGGAACACTGAAGCTTTCTTT. Translation: CASSLVMGGGNTEAFF.